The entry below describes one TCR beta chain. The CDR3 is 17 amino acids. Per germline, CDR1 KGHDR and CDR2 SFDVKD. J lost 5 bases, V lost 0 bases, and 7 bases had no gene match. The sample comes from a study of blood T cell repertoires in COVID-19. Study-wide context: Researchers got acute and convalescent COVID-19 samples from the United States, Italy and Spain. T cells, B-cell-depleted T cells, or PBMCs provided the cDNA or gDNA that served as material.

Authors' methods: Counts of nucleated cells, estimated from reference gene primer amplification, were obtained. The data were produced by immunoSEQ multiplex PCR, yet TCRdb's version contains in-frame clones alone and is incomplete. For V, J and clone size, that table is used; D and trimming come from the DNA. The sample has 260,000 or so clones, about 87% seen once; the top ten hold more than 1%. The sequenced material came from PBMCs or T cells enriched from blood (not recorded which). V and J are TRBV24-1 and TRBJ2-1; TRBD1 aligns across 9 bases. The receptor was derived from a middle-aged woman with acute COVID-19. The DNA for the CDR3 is TGTGCCACCAGTGATTTGGGTGGGACAGGGAGCCACAATGAGCAGTTCTTC. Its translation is CATSDLGGTGSHNEQFF.